This record covers a single TCR beta chain. This clonotype has a handful of counts. The specificity of this receptor is unknown. One base away there is no much larger clone; base qualities are not given. The data derive from a study of early T cells in non-severe SARS-CoV-2 infection (dated by TCRdb to about 2021). Describing the broader study: Because TCR sequencing was done on bulk RNA from unsorted whole blood, the alpha and beta chains could not be paired.

Libraries were built with 5' RACE. TCRdb records NextSeq 500 as the sequencer. To correct for sequencing error and PCR bias, the TCR library protocol tagged individual cDNA molecules with unique molecular identifiers. TCR alpha and beta chains were both sequenced, and the abundances of alpha and beta sequences in each sample were closely correlated with each other. In the paper's pipeline: Decombinator V4 was used to annotate TCR sequences for V gene, J gene and CDR3. TCRs were defined as expanded if a significant change between any two time points was detected under a Poisson model with p below 0.0001. TCR abundances were normalised to the total number of TCRs sequenced per sample and were expressed as counts per million. TRAV1-2 paired with TRAJ12, TRAJ20 or TRAJ33 defined MAIT TCRs, while TRAV10 paired with TRAJ18 defined iNKT TCRs. VDJdb, accessed 1 November 2021, was searched for CMV, EBV and SARS-CoV-2 annotated TCRs, with TCRs annotated for multiple antigens excluded. TCRdb reworked the public reads: Q25 trimming with fastp, MiXCR clone assembly, productive beta chains retained. Records with the same CDR3 protein are collapsed into one entry carrying the most frequent genes and DNA. TCRdb's processing, not the authors' own work, is the source of the V and J calls. Within this sample are more than 50,000 distinct CDR3 sequences, with about 12% of them counted one time only. The top ten clones comprise approximately 2.5% of the sample.

Results the study describes overall, beyond this receptor: VDJdb matching was skewed toward anti-spike CD8 responses, so virus-specific expansions were likely underestimated and private and CD4 specificities were missed.

The CDR3 sequence holds 15 residues, the cysteine and phenylalanine included. The entry retains the CDR3 DNA only, 45 bases that are in frame from base 1. Via the germline V gene, CDR1 is SGHVS and CDR2 FNYEAQ. The trim is 5 bases for V and 5 bases for J, with a gap of 16 bases between the germline ends. A case-control design nested within a healthcare worker cohort in London, UK, was used, with weekly nasopharyngeal swab PCR tests and blood sampling performed. Healthcare workers were recruited during the week of the UK lockdown, between 23 and 31 March 2020, and followed weekly for up to 16 weeks. Sequences were derived from whole blood, sampled at baseline. The chain links TRBV7-6 with TRBJ2-1; the D segment may tentatively be TRBD1 or TRBD2, each giving 6 matched bases. The sequence derives from an adult who was a healthcare worker with PCR-confirmed SARS-CoV-2 infection or an uninfected control (not recorded which). For the CDR3, the sequence is CASSPVRGRNNEQFF. The bases are TGTGCCAGCAGCCCCGTACGGGGGCGGAACAATGAGCAGTTCTTC. The CDR3 plus the reference TRBV7-6 and TRBJ2-1 genes for the other parts give the full variable domain: GAGVSQSPRYKVTKRGQDVALRCDPISGHVSLYWYRQALGQGPEFLTYFNYEAQQDKSGLPNDRFSAERPEGSISTLTIQRTEQRDSAMYRCASSPVRGRNNEQFFGPGTRLTVL.